This T cell receptor beta chain was obtained from a study of identical twins. Study-level points and caveats: Cross-sectional statistical analysis, not tracking of the same donors, underpinned the conclusions. There were fewer insertions in abundant cord blood beta clonotypes, but memory repertoires showed no such pattern. Part of the zero-insertion signal could reflect confounding by invariant MAIT and iNKT cells.

This clonotype occurred a few times. Its antigen is as yet unknown. The CDR3 has 16 residues. CDR1 SGHRS and CDR2 YFSETQ come from the germline V gene. J gave up 0 bases and V 4 bases, and 7 bases lay outside the gene matches. Each CDR3 protein gets one entry after TCRdb re-called the 5' RACE reads with MiXCR. The sample includes approximately 240,000 distinct CDR3 sequences, around an eighth of them seen just once. Healthy Caucasians supplied all donations. Sequencing was done on a sample of memory (CD45RO+) T cells sorted from blood. The chain recombines TRBV5-1 with TRBJ1-3, with 7 bases identical to TRBD1. This TCR came from a woman younger than 35 in good health. The CDR3 DNA reads TGCGCCAGCAGCCTGTCGGGACAGAGCTCTGGAAACACCATATATTTT. This encodes CASSLSGQSSGNTIYF.